This T cell receptor (beta chain) was identified in a study of shared clonotypes between healthy human individuals. Study-level information: Serving as donors were two women and a few men, whose ages spanned 18 to 49.

The method was immunoSEQ multiplex PCR; TCRdb's version includes in-frame clones alone and lacks a portion of them. The repertoire includes about 980,000 clones, 76% of them detected once, and over 1.3% sits in the top ten. Donation came from healthy HIV-negative adults that had no recent acute infections or vaccinations. The sequence was obtained from a man younger than 35 in good health. The sequencing sample was made of memory CD4+ T cells sorted from blood. The sample's subset: CD45RA-negative fraction.

The CDR3 DNA sequence: TGTGCCAGCAGTTCCCCCAGGAGCTCCTACGAGCAGTACTTC. Protein product: CASSSPRSSYEQYF. The chain carries TRBV6-5 and TRBJ2-7; D not certain. V gave up 4 bases and J gave up 0 bases, with 10 bases separating them. The CDR3 is made up of 14 amino acids. The germline V gene encodes CDR1 MNHEY and CDR2 SVGAGI.